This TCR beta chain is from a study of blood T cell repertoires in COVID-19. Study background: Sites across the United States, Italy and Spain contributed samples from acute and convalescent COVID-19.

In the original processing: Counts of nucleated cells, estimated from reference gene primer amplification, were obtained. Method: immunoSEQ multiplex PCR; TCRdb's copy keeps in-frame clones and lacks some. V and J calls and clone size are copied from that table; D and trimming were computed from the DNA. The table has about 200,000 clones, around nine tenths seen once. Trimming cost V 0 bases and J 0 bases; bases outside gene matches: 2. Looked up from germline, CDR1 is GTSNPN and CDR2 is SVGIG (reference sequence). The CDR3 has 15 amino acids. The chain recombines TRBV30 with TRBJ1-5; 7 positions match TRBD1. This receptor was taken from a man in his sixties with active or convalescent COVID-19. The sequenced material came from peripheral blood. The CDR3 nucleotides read TGTGCCTGGAGTGTAGGGGGCCATAGCAATCAGCCCCAGCATTTT. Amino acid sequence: CAWSVGGHSNQPQHF.